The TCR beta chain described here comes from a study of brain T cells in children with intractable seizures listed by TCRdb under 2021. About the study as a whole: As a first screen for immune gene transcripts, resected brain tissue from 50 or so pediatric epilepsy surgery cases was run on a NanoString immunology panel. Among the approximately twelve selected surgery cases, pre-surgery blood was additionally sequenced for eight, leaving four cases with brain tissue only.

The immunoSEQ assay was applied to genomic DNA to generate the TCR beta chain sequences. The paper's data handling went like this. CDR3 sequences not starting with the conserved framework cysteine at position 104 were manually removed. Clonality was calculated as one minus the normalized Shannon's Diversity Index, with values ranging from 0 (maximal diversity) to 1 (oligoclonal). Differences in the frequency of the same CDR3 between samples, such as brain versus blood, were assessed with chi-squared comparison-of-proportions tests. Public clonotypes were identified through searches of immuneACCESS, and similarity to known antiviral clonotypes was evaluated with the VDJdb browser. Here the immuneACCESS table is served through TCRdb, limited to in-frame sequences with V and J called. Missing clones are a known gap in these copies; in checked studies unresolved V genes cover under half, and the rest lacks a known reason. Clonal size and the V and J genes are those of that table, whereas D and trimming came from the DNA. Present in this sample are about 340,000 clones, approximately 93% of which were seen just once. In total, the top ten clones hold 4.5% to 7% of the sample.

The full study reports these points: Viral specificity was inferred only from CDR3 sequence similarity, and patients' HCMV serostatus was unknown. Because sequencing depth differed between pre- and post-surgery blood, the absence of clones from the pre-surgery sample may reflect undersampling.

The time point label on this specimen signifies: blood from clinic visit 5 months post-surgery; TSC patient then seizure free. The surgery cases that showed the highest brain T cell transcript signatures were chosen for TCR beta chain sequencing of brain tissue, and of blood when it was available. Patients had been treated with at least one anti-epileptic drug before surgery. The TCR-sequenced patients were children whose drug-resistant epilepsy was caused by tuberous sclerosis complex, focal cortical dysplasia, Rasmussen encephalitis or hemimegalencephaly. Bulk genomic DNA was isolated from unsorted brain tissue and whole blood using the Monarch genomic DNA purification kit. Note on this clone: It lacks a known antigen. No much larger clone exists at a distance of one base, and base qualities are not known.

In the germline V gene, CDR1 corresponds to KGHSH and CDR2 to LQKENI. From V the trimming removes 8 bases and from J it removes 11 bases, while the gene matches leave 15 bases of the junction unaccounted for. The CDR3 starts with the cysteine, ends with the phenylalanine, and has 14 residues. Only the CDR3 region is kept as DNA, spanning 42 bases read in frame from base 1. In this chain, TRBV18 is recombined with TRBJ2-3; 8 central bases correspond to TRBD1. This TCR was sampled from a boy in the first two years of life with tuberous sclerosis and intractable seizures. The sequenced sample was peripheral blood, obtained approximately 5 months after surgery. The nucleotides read TGTGCCAGCACAGGGGGTACCAAACTCTCAAAGCAGTATTTT. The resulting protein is CASTGGTKLSKQYF.